This T cell receptor (beta chain) emerged from a study of spatial heterogeneity in lung cancer. This clonotype was seen at least ten times. TCRdb re-called the 5' RACE reads with MiXCR, one entry per CDR3 protein. The profile shows around 89,000 distinct CDR3 sequences, roughly 12% of them singletons. Time point in this sample: sample taken at primary tumor resection. The donor group consisted of some 70 patients who had untreated, early-stage non-small cell lung cancer. Material: PBMCs, obtained at surgery. The origin of this receptor is a male donor with early-stage non-small cell lung cancer.

For the CDR3, the DNA is TGTGCCAGCAGTTACGCGTTGGACAGGGTTCAGCCCCAGCATTTT. Translation gives CASSYALDRVQPQHF. The chain recombines TRBV6-2 or TRBV6-3 with TRBJ1-5; 8 bases map to TRBD1. Germline CDR1 and CDR2: MNHEY and SVGEGT. The V gene end was trimmed by 2 bases and the J gene end by 6 bases; junction bases not matched to a gene: 6. The CDR3 runs to 15 residues.